Each of the 7 T cell receptor beta chains below was sequenced from the same sample in a study of technical replicates of blood from a few donors. Profiled with immunoSEQ multiplex PCR; TCRdb holds only in-frame clones, not every one. The data show 76,000 or so clones, 65% to 90% seen once. Sequenced sample: PBMCs. All receptors come from a human donor in good health. Some clones in this sample may be carry-over from other donors' samples.

Only one count was recorded for this clone. The chain couples TRBV4-2 to TRBJ1-3, with TRBD1 identical over 8 bases. Germline CDR1 is LGHNA and CDR2 is YNFKEQ. The CDR3 loop spans 16 amino acids. V was clipped by 2 bases and J by 4 bases; unmatched bases: 7. The chain's CDR3 is CASSQSDRGGGNTIYF. CDR3 bases: TGTGCCAGCAGCCAAAGTGACAGGGGCGGCGGAAACACCATATATTTT.

The chain carries TRBV6-4 and TRBJ1-1; 7 bases are a match to TRBD1. Germline loops: CDR1 MRHNA, CDR2 SNTAGT. The ends lost 8 bases at V and 4 bases at J; junction bases unmatched: 1. This CDR3 is 11 amino acids long. The CDR3 DNA sequence: TGTGCCAGCGGGACAGTCACTGAAGCTTTCTTT. Translation gives CASGTVTEAFF.

The chain couples TRBV7-9 to TRBJ1-1; possibly TRBD1 for D (5 bases). The CDR3 spans 15 residues. Germline values: CDR1 SEHNR, CDR2 FQNEAQ (reference sequence). V shed 5 bases and J shed 0 bases, with 13 bases lying between them. The DNA for the CDR3 is TGTGCCAGCAGCGAACACAGGTTCTTGAACACTGAAGCTTTCTTT. This sequence encodes CASSEHRFLNTEAFF.

This rearrangement joins TRBV5-1 to TRBJ2-7, with TRBD1 matching over 10 bases. CDR3 length: 15 residues. Germline V CDR1 and CDR2: SGHRS, YFSETQ. The ends lost 4 bases at V and 1 base at J; junction bases unmatched: 5. This CDR3 is CASSIGQGVSYEQYF. DNA of the CDR3: TGCGCCAGCAGCATCGGACAGGGGGTGTCCTACGAGCAGTACTTC.

J is TRBJ2-1 and V is TRBV2, with D perhaps matching TRBD1 (5 bases). V was cut by 5 bases and J by 8 bases, with 16 bases left in between. The CDR3 has 14 amino acids. Germline assignment: CDR1 SNHLY and CDR2 FYNNEI. In nucleotides, the CDR3 is TGTGCCAGCAGTATGACAGTTAGGAGCGATGAGCAGTTCTTC. Amino acid sequence: CASSMTVRSDEQFF. The full variable domain, rest sourced from reference TRBV2 and TRBJ2-1, is EPEVTQTPSHQVTQMGQEVILRCVPISNHLYFYWYRQILGQKVEFLVSFYNNEISEKSEIFDDQFSVERPDGSNFTLKIRSTKLEDSAMYFCASSMTVRSDEQFFGPGTRLTVL.

The chain combines TRBV29-1 with TRBJ1-1; D gene uncertain. Trimming took off 7 bases at V and 11 bases at J, with 17 bases between the two ends. Germline V gives CDR1 SQVTM, CDR2 ANQGSEA. This CDR3 spans 11 amino acids. In DNA, the CDR3 is TGCAGCGGGGGAGAGGGTTGGGATGCTTTCTTT. Encoded protein: CSGGEGWDAFF.

This chain joins TRBV6-5 and TRBJ2-3; tentative D call: TRBD1 (6 bases). CDR1 is MNHEY, CDR2 SVGAGI, per germline. V lost 5 bases, J lost 1 base, and 13 bases lay in between. The length of the CDR3 is 15 residues. DNA for the CDR3: TGTGCCAGCAGTATTACAGGGTATCGCACAGATACGCAGTATTTT. Its translation: CASSITGYRTDTQYF.